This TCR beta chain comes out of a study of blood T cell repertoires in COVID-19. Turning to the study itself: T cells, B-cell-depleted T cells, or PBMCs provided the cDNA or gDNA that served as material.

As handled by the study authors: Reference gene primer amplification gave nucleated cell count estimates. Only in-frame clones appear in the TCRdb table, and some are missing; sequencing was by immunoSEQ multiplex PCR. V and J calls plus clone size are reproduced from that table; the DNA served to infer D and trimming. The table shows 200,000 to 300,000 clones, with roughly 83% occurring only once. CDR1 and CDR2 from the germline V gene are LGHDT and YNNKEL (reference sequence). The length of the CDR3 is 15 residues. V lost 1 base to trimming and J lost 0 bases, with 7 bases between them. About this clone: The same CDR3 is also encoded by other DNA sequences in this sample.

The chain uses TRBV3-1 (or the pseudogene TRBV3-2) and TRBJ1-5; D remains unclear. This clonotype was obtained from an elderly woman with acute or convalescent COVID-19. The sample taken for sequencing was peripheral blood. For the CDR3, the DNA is TGTGCCAGCAGCCAAGCAGGATATAGCAATCAGCCCCAGCATTTT. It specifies CASSQAGYSNQPQHF.